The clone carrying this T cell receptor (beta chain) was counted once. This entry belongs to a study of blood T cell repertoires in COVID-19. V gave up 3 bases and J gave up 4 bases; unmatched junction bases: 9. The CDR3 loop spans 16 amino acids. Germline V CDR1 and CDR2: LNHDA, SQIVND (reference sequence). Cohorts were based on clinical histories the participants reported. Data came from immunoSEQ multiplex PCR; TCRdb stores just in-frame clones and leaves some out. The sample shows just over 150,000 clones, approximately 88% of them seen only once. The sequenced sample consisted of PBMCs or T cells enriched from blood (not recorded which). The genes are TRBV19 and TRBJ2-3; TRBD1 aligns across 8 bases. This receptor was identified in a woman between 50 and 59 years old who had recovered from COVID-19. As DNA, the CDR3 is TGTGCCAGTAGTATCCTACAGGGGGTAGAGCCAGATACGCAGTATTTT. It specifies CASSILQGVEPDTQYF.